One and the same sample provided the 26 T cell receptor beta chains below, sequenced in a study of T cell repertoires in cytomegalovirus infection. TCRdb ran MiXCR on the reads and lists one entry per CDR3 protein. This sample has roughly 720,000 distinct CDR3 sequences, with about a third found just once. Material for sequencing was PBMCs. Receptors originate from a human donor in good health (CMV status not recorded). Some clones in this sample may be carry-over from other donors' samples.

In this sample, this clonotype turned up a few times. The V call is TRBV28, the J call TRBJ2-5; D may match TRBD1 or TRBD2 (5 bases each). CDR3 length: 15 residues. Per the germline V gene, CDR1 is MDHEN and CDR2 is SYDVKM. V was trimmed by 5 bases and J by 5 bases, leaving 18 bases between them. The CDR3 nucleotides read TGTGCCAGCAGTGCCCCCGGGACCCGCGTGGAGACCCAGTACTTC. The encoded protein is CASSAPGTRVETQYF.

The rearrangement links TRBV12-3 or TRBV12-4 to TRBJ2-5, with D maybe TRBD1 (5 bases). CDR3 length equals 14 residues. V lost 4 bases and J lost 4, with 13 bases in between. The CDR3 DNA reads TGTGCCAGCAGTTGGAGTGGGGCCCGAGAGACCCAGTACTTC. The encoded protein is CASSWSGARETQYF.

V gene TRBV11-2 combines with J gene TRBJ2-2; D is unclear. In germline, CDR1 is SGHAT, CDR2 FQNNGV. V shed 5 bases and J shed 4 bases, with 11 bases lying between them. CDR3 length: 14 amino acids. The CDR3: CASSITDGTGELFF. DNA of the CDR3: TGTGCCAGCAGCATCACGGACGGCACCGGGGAGCTGTTTTTT.

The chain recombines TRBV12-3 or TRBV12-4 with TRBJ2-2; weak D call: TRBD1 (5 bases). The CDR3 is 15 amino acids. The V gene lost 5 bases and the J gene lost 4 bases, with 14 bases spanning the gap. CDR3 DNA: TGTGCCAGCAGTGTGCAGGGATGGGGCACCGGGGAGCTGTTTTTT. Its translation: CASSVQGWGTGELFF.

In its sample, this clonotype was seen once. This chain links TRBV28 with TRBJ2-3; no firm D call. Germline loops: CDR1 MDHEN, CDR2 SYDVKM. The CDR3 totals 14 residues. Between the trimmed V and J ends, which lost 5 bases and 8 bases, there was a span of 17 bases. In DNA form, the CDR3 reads TGTGCCAGCAGTCTGGGGTCAGCCGCGAGTACGCAGTATTTT. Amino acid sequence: CASSLGSAASTQYF.

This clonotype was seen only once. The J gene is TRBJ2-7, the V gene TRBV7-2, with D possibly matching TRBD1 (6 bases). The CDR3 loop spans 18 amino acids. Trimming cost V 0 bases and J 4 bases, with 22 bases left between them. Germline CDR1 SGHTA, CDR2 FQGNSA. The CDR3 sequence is CASSLAARTASFTYEQYF. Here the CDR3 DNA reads TGTGCCAGCAGCTTAGCTGCGCGGACAGCTTCTTTTACTTACGAGCAGTACTTC.

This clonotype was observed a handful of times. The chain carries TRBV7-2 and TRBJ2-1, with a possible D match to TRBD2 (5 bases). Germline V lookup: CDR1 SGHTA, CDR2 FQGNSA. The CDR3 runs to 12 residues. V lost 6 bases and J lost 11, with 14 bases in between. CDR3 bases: TGTGCCAGCAGTCCCGGACCGGGGAAGCAGTTCTTC. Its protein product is CASSPGPGKQFF.

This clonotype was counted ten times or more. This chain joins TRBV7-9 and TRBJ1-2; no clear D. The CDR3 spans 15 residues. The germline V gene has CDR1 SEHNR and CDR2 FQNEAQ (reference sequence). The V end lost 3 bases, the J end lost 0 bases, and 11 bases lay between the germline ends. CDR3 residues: CASSFNSLPNYGYTF. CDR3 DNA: TGTGCCAGCAGCTTCAACAGTCTCCCTAACTATGGCTACACCTTC.

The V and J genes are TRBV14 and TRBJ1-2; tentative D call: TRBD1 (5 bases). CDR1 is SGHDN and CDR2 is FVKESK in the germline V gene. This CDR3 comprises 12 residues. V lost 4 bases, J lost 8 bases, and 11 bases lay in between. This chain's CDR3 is CASSRGTPGYTF. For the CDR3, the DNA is TGTGCCAGCAGCCGCGGGACGCCAGGCTACACCTTC.

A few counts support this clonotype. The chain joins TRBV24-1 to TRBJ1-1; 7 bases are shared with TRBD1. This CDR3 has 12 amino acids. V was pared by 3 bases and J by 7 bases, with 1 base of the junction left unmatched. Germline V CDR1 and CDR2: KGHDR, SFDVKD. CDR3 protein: CATSDGDSEAFF. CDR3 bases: TGTGCCACCAGTGATGGGGACAGTGAAGCTTTCTTT.

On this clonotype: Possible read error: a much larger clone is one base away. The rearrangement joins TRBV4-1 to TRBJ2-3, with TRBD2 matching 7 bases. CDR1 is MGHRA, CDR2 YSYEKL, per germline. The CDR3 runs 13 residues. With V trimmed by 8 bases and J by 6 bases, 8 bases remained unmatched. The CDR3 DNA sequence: TGCGCCAGCTGTCCCGGGGAGGGGGATACGCAGTATTTT. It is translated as CASCPGEGDTQYF.

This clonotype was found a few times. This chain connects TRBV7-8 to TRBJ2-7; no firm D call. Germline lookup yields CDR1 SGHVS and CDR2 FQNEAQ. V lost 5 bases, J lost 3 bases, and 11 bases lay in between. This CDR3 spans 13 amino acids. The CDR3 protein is CASSRGPDYEQYF. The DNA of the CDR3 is TGTGCCAGCAGCAGAGGACCAGACTACGAGCAGTACTTC.

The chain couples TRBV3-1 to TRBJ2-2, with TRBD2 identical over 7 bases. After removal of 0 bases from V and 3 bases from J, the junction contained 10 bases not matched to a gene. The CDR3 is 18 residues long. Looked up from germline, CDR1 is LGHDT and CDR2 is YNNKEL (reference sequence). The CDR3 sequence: CASSQDSLFREDTGELFF. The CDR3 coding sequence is TGTGCCAGCAGCCAAGATTCTCTATTCCGGGAGGACACCGGGGAGCTGTTTTTT.

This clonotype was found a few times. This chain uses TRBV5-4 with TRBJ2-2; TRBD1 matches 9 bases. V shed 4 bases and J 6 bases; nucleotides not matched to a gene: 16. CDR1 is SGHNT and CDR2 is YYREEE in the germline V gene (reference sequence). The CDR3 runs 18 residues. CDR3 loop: CASSPRPGQGFVPGELFF. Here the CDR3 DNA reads TGTGCCAGCAGCCCGAGGCCGGGACAGGGTTTTGTCCCCGGGGAGCTGTTTTTT.

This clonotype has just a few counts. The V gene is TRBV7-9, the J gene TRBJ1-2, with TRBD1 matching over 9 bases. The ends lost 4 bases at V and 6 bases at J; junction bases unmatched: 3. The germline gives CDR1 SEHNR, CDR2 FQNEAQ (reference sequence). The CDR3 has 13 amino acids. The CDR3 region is CASSSQGANGYTF. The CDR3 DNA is TGTGCCAGCAGCTCACAGGGGGCTAATGGCTACACCTTC.

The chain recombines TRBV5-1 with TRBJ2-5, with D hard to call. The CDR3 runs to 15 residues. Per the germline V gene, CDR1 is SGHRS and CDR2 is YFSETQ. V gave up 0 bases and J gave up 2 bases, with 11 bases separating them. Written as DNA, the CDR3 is TGCGCCAGCAGCTTGGATCCTACATCTCAAGAGACCCAGTACTTC. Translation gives CASSLDPTSQETQYF.

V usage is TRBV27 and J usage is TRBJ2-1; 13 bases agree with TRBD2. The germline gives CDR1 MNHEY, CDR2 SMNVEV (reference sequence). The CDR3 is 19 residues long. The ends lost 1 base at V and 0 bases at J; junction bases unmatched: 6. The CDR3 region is CASSLFPRTSGSSYNEQFF. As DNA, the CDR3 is TGTGCCAGCAGTTTATTCCCCCGGACTAGCGGGAGCTCCTACAATGAGCAGTTCTTC.

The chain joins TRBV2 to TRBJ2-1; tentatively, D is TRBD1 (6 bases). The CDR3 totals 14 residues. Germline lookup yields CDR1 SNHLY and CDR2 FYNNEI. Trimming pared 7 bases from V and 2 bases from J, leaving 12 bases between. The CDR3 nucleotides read TGTGCCAGCAATACAGGGTACACCTACAATGAGCAGTTCTTC. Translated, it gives CASNTGYTYNEQFF.

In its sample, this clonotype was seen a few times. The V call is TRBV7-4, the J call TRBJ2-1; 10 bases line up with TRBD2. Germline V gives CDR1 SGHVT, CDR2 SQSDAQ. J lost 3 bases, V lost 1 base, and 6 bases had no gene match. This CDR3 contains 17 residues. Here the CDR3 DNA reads TGTGCCAGCAGCTTAGGGAGGGGGACTAGCGACTACAATGAGCAGTTCTTC. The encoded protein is CASSLGRGTSDYNEQFF. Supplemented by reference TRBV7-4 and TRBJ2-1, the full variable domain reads GAGVSQSPRYKVAKRGRDVALRCDSISGHVTLYWYRQTLGQGSEVLTYSQSDAQRDKSGRPSGRFSAERPERSVSTLKIQRTEQGDSAVYLCASSLGRGTSDYNEQFFGPGTRLTVL.

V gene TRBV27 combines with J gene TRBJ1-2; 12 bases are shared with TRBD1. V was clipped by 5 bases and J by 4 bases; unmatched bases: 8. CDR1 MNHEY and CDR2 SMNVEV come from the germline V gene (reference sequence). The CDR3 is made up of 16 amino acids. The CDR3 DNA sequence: TGTGCCAGCAGTGAGTGGGGACAGGGGGCGTTCTATGGCTACACCTTC. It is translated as CASSEWGQGAFYGYTF.

CDR3 nucleotides: TGCAGTGCTGGGGGGTGGGGGGCGAACACTGAAGCTTTCTTT. Its protein is CSAGGWGANTEAFF. The rearrangement links TRBV20-1 to TRBJ1-1, with D possibly matching TRBD1 (6 bases). CDR1 and CDR2 from the germline V gene are DFQATT and SNEGSKA (reference sequence). CDR3 length equals 14 residues. The V end lost 5 bases, the J end lost 1 base, and 14 bases lay between the germline ends.

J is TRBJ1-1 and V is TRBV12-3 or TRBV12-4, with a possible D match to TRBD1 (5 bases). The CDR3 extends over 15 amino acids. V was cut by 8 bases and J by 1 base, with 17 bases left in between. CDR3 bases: TGTGCCAGCGGGGGGGAGGTCAGGAGGAACACTGAAGCTTTCTTT. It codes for CASGGEVRRNTEAFF.

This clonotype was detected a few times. The CDR3 region is CASSQEDPGPKTEAFF. Written as DNA, the CDR3 is TGCGCCAGCAGCCAAGAGGATCCAGGGCCTAAGACTGAAGCTTTCTTT. The chain couples TRBV4-1 to TRBJ1-1; a possible D gene is TRBD1 (5 bases). CDR3 length: 16 amino acids. V lost 0 bases and J 5 bases, leaving 16 bases between the germline ends. The germline gives CDR1 MGHRA, CDR2 YSYEKL.

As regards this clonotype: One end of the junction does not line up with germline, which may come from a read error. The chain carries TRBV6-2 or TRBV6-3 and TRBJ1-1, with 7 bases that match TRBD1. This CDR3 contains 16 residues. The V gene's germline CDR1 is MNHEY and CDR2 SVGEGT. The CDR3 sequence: CPSSYVQGISVTEAFF. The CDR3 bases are TGTCCCAGCAGTTACGTACAGGGGATTTCGGTCACTGAAGCTTTCTTT.

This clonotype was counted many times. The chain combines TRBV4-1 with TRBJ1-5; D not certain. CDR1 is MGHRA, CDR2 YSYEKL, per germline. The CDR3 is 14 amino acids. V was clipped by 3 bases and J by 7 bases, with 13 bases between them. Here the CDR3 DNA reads TGCGCCAGCAGCCACCCCCAACCGGAGCAGCCCCAGCATTTT. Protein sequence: CASSHPQPEQPQHF.

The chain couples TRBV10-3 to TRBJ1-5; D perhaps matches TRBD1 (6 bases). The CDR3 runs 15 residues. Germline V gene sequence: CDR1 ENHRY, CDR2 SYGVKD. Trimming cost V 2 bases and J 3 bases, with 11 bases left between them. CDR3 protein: CAISEGGQVNQPQHF. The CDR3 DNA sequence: TGTGCCATCAGTGAGGGGGGACAAGTCAATCAGCCCCAGCATTTT.